The 15 T cell receptor beta chains presented below share a single source sample, sequenced in a study of blood T cells in healthy people across ages (dated by TCRdb to between 2014 and 2017). Libraries were made using 5' RACE. The reads were generated on an Illumina HiSeq 2500. A second about 7 to 11 cycle PCR used a sample-barcoded 5' primer and a J-beta primer mix. The public reads were quality trimmed at Q25 with fastp and then assembled into clones with MiXCR by TCRdb, keeping productive beta chains. One record per CDR3 amino acid sequence lists the most common genes and DNA. In this sample the table shows approximately 730,000 distinct CDR3 sequences, roughly 50% of which occur a single time. 40% to 50% of the sample is held by the ten biggest clonotypes. The material sequenced was blood. The receptor source for this set is a man older than 75 in good health.

CDR3 sequence: CASSETTTNTEAFF. The CDR3, as DNA: TGCGCCAGCAGCGAAACGACGACCAACACTGAAGCTTTCTTT. V is TRBV5-1 and J is TRBJ1-1; D gene ambiguous. There are 14 residues in the CDR3. Trimming pared 4 bases from V and 2 bases from J, leaving 12 bases between. In germline, CDR1 is SGHRS, CDR2 YFSETQ.

This clonotype was observed many times. Mismatch with germline at one junction end may stem from a read error. V is TRBV5-1 and J is TRBJ2-1, with D perhaps TRBD2 (5 bases). The CDR3 sequence is 14 residues long. Germline V gene lookup returns CDR1 SGHRS and CDR2 YFSETQ. CDR3 region: CASSLGSSYNEQFF. The CDR3 DNA is TGTGCCAGCAGTTTAGGGAGCTCCTACAATGAGCAGTTCTTC.

This chain connects TRBV7-2 to TRBJ2-3, with 15 bases fitting TRBD2. V shed 6 bases and J 14 bases; nucleotides not matched to a gene: 15. In germline, CDR1 is SGHTA, CDR2 FQGNSA. CDR3 length: 16 amino acids. The CDR3 nucleotides are TGTGCCAGCAGATATGGGACTAGCGGGAGGCAGGGATGCGCGTATTTT. It specifies CASRYGTSGRQGCAYF.

V is TRBV20-1 and J is TRBJ1-4; 8 positions match TRBD1. Germline V CDR1 and CDR2: DFQATT, SNEGSKA (reference sequence). The J segment lost 2 bases and the V segment lost 0 bases, leaving 5 bases of the junction unmatched. The CDR3 is 16 residues long. The CDR3 loop reads CSARDDRGSTNEKLFF. As DNA, the CDR3 is TGCAGTGCTAGAGACGACAGGGGATCTACTAATGAAAAACTGTTTTTT.

The rearrangement joins TRBV12-3 or TRBV12-4 to TRBJ2-5, with D possibly being TRBD1 (5 bases). V was clipped by 8 bases and J by 0 bases, with 13 bases between them. The CDR3 consists of 14 residues. Here the CDR3 reads CASLLGRYQETQYF. The CDR3 nucleotides read TGTGCCAGCCTATTGGGGCGATACCAAGAGACCCAGTACTTC.

The chain employs TRBV5-1 and TRBJ2-2; 10 positions agree with TRBD1. CDR3 length equals 19 residues. The junction had 11 bases not matched to a gene; V was cut back by 3 bases and J by 0 bases. Germline CDR1 SGHRS, CDR2 YFSETQ. The CDR3 DNA reads as TGCGCCAGCAGCTCCACCCCTAGACAGGGGGCGGCGAACACCGGGGAGCTGTTTTTT. This sequence encodes CASSSTPRQGAANTGELFF. Using reference TRBV5-1 and TRBJ2-2 for the parts outside the CDR3, the full variable domain is KAGVTQTPRYLIKTRGQQVTLSCSPISGHRSVSWYQQTPGQGLQFLFEYFSETQRNKGNFPGRFSGRQFSNSRSEMNVSTLELGDSALYLCASSSTPRQGAANTGELFFGEGSRLTVL.

J is TRBJ2-7 and V is TRBV20-1, with 7 bases that match TRBD1. With V trimmed by 6 bases and J by 0 bases, 2 bases remained unmatched. In germline, CDR1 is DFQATT, CDR2 SNEGSKA (reference sequence). The CDR3 runs to 12 residues. The CDR3 DNA reads TGCAGTGCGGCAGGGGGCTCCTACGAGCAGTACTTC. Protein sequence: CSAAGGSYEQYF.

This chain connects TRBV20-1 to TRBJ2-1; maybe TRBD1 (5 bases). The CDR3 is made up of 15 amino acids. Trimming took off 5 bases at V and 7 bases at J, with 21 bases between the two ends. Germline V gene sequence: CDR1 DFQATT, CDR2 SNEGSKA (reference sequence). DNA for the CDR3: TGCAGTGCTTTTAGGGCGGCCAGGGTTAGTAATGAGCAGTTCTTC. Translating gives CSAFRAARVSNEQFF.

This rearrangement joins TRBV3-1 to TRBJ2-1; TRBD2 matches at 12 bases. This CDR3 is built from 18 residues. Trimming removed 1 base from V and 9 bases from J; junction bases left unmatched: 13. CDR1 and CDR2 from the germline V gene are LGHDT and YNNKEL (reference sequence). The CDR3 bases are TGTGCCAGCAGCCAAGGGCAGACGACTAGCGGGAGATCCGGTGAGCAGTTCTTC. Amino acid sequence: CASSQGQTTSGRSGEQFF.

The chain has TRBV3-1 and TRBJ2-3, with D maybe TRBD2 (6 bases). Germline CDR1 and CDR2: LGHDT and YNNKEL (reference sequence). The CDR3 is 15 amino acids. V lost 1 base and J lost 8, with 16 bases in between. In nucleotides, the CDR3 is TGTGCCAGCAGCCAAGTAGCCAAGGGGAGGCCTACGCAGTATTTT. Its protein product is CASSQVAKGRPTQYF.

Turning to this clonotype: A read error is possible here, since a much larger clone lies one base away. This chain connects TRBV9 to TRBJ1-2, with 7 bases identical to TRBD1. Germline lookup yields CDR1 SGDLS and CDR2 YYNGEE. The CDR3 sequence is 13 residues long. The V gene end was trimmed by 4 bases and the J gene end by 2 bases; junction bases not matched to a gene: 2. The DNA of the CDR3 is TGTGCCAGCAGCACGGGACAGAACTATGGCTACACCTTC. Its translation: CASSTGQNYGYTF.

The chain carries TRBV9 and TRBJ1-6; D remains ambiguous. The V end was cut by 0 bases, the J end by 7 bases, with 5 bases between. The CDR3 consists of 13 residues. CDR1 and CDR2 (germline): SGDLS, YYNGEE. In DNA, the CDR3 is TGTGCCAGCAGCGTAGCTAGAAATTCACCCCTCCACTTT. The encoded protein is CASSVARNSPLHF.

This clonotype was found a few times. The chain recombines TRBV24-1 with TRBJ2-7; a possible D gene is TRBD2 (5 bases). Trimming cost V 5 bases and J 3 bases, with 10 bases left between them. Germline V gene lookup returns CDR1 KGHDR and CDR2 SFDVKD. CDR3 length: 13 residues. CDR3 nucleotides: TGTGCCACCAGTGGGACTGGAGACTACGAGCAGTACTTC. Its translation is CATSGTGDYEQYF.

This chain links TRBV29-1 with TRBJ2-6; D not certain. The CDR3 sequence is 14 residues long. V gave up 6 bases and J gave up 2 bases, with 11 bases separating them. The V gene's germline CDR1 is SQVTM and CDR2 ANQGSEA. For the CDR3, the DNA is TGCAGCGTGGTCGGGCCGCCTGGGGCCAACGTCCTGACTTTC. Its translation is CSVVGPPGANVLTF.

V is TRBV2 and J is TRBJ2-4, with TRBD1 matching over 7 bases. Gene TRBJ2-5 matches the end of the DNA better, so the J call may be wrong. The germline gives CDR1 SNHLY, CDR2 FYNNEI. The CDR3 spans 13 residues. The CDR3 nucleotides are TGTGCCAGCAGTGGTCAGGGGGTAGGGACCCAGTACTTC. This sequence encodes CASSGQGVGTQYF.